These T cell receptor beta chains were read from a single sample in a study of neurological immune-mediated disorders. TCRdb redid the calling of the 5' RACE reads with MiXCR, one entry per CDR3 protein. The sample lists some 20,000 distinct CDR3 sequences; around 15% were seen once. The sample comprised CD4+ T cells from blood. These receptors all stem from a woman aged 60-75 years with HTLV-1-associated myelopathy (HAM/TSP). Each CDR3 is given with its conserved first and last residue.

>13|TRBV6-1|TRBJ2-7
CASSEGDGVRLSF
>16|TRBV6-2/TRBV6-3|TRBJ2-1
CASSTYRGGTYNEQFF
>14|TRBV20-1|TRBJ2-1
CSALADPWVNEQFF
>14|TRBV3-1|TRBJ1-4
CASSLGGGSEKLFF
>13|TRBV20-1|TRBJ1-5
CSATWYSNQPQHF
>13|TRBV5-1|TRBJ1-1
CASSLAGGTEAYF
>14|TRBV20-1|TRBJ2-3
CSARPPASTDTQYF
>16|TRBV20-1|TRBJ2-2
CSAVTKGGGDTGELFF
>11|TRBV20-1|TRBJ1-1
CSTAMNTEAFF
>16|TRBV7-6|TRBJ2-2
CASSLGLPENTGELFF
>14|TRBV15|TRBJ2-3
CATSYSGSTDTQYF
>13|TRBV7-9|TRBJ1-1
CASSLGENTEAFF
>16|TRBV21-1|TRBJ2-5
CASSPTGQVEGETQYF
>16|TRBV21-1|TRBJ1-1
CANSPSGARANTEAFF
>12|TRBV29-1|TRBJ1-2
CSVTTGGHCCTF
>21|TRBV11-2|TRBJ1-2
CASSFYICSAEPGQGADGYTF
>15|TRBV5-1|TRBJ2-7
CASSLGRTGNHEQYF
>14|TRBV5-6|TRBJ2-1
CASRPYGGHNEQFF
>14|TRBV5-1|TRBJ1-1
CASSPGQFGTEAFF
>13|TRBV18|TRBJ2-4
CASSPGQPNIQYF
>14|TRBV10-3|TRBJ2-3
CAITEREQADTQYF
>16|TRBV20-1|TRBJ1-4
CSARSGAGWGNEKLFF
>14|TRBV5-1|TRBJ2-7
CASSFQQGAHEQYF
>14|TRBV20-1|TRBJ1-2
CSAPDSAGNYGYTF
>16|TRBV5-1|TRBJ2-1
CASSFLSGESYNEQFF
>16|TRBV6-5|TRBJ2-1
CASSYTVAGGRGEQFF
>14|TRBV27|TRBJ1-6
CASSTLGVNSPLHF
>13|TRBV20-1|TRBJ1-5
CSATRSRDQPQHF
>14|TRBV6-5|TRBJ1-1
CASSPGTANTEAFF
>16|TRBV6-6|TRBJ1-6
CASSHPPGQGTSPLHF
>14|TRBV3-1|TRBJ2-7
CASSQKTRTYEQYF
>19|TRBV3-1|TRBJ2-2
CASSSIVALGTLSTGELFF
>14|TRBV5-1|TRBJ2-1
CASSYLAGVGEQFF
>14|TRBV29-1|TRBJ2-2
CSVNRGRNTGELFF
>14|TRBV18|TRBJ2-7
CASSPPDTFYEQYF
>15|TRBV3-1|TRBJ1-5
CASSQDLKHNQPQHF
>15|TRBV7-2|TRBJ2-6
CASSLVVFGANVLTF
>13|TRBV7-9|TRBJ2-7
CASSQRDSYEQYF
>12|TRBV29-1|TRBJ2-7
CSVGTGNYEQYF